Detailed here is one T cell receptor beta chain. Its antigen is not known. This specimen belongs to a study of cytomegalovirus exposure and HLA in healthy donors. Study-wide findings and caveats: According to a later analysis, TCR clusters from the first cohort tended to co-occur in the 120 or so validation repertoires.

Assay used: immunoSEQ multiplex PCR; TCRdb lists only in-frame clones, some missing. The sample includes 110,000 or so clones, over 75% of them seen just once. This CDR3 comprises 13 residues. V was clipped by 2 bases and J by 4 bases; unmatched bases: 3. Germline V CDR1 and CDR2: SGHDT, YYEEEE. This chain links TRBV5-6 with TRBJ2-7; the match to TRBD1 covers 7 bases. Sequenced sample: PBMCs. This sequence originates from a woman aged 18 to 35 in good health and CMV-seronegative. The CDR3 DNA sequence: TGTGCCAGCAGCTTCTACAGGGGTTACGAGCAGTACTTC. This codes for CASSFYRGYEQYF.